This T cell receptor beta chain was recovered during a study of blood T cell repertoires in COVID-19. Source study methods: Amplified reference gene primers provided the basis for estimating nucleated cell counts. Here immunoSEQ multiplex PCR was the method, and the copy in TCRdb shows in-frame clones only, minus some. V, J and clone size are those of that table, while D and trimming were read from the DNA. The table records about 270,000 clones, 85% to 90% of them present only once. The sample taken for sequencing was PBMCs or T cells enriched from blood (not recorded which). This TCR came from a young woman who had recovered from COVID-19.

The CDR3 DNA is TGTGCCAGCAGCCAACAACCAACTAACAATGAGCAGTTCTTC. The encoded protein is CASSQQPTNNEQFF. This sequence joins TRBV6-5 and TRBJ2-1; D not resolved. In germline, CDR1 is MNHEY, CDR2 SVGAGI. Trimming took 6 bases from V and 5 from J, leaving 14 bases between them. The CDR3 contains 14 residues.